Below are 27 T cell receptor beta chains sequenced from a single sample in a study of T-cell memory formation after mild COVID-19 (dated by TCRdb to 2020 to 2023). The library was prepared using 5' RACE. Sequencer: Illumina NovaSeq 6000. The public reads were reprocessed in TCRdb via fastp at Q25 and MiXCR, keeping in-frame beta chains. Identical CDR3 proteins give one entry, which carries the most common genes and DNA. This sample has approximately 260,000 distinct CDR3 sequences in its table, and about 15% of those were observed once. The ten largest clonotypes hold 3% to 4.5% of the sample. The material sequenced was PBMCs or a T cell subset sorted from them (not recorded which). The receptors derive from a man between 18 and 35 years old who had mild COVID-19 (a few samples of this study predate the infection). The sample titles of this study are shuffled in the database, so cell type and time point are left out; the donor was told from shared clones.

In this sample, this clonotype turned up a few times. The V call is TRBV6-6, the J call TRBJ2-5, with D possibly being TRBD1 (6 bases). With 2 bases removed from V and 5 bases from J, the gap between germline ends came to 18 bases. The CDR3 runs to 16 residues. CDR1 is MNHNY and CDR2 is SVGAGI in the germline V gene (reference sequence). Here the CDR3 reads CASSYPGSGAGETQYF. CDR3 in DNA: TGTGCCAGCAGTTACCCCGGGTCAGGGGCAGGGGAGACCCAGTACTTC.

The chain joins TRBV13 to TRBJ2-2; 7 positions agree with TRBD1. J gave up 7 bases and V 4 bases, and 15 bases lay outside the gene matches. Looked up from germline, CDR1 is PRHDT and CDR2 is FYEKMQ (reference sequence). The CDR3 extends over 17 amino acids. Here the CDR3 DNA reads TGTGCCAGCAGCTACGAACAGGGGATTGAGTCTAACGGGGAGCTGTTTTTT. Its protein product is CASSYEQGIESNGELFF. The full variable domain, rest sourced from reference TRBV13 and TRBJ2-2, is AAGVIQSPRHLIKEKRETATLKCYPIPRHDTVYWYQQGPGQDPQFLISFYEKMQSDKGSIPDRFSAQQFSDYHSELNMSSLELGDSALYFCASSYEQGIESNGELFFGEGSRLTVL.

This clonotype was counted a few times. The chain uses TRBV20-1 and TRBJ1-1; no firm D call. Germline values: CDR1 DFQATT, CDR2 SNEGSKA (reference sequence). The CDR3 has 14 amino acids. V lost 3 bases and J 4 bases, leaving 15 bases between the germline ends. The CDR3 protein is CSASRQVIGTEAFF. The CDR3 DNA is TGCAGTGCTAGTAGGCAGGTAATAGGCACTGAAGCTTTCTTT.

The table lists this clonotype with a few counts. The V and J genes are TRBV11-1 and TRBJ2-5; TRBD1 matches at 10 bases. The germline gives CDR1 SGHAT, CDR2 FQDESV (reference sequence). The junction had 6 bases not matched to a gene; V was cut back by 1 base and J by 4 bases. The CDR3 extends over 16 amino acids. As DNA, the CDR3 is TGTGCCAGCAGCTTAGGGACAGGGGGTCGAGGAGAGACCCAGTACTTC. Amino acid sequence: CASSLGTGGRGETQYF.

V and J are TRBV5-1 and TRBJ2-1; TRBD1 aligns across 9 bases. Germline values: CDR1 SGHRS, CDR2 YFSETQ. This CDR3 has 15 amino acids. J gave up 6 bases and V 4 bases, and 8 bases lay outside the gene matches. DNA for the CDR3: TGCGCCAGCAGCATGGACAGGGGCAATGGCAATGAGCAGTTCTTC. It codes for CASSMDRGNGNEQFF.

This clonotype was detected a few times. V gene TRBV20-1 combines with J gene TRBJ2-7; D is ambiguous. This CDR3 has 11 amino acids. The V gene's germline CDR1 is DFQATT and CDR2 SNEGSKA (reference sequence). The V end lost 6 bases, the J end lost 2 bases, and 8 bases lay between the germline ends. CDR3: CSAVETYEQYF. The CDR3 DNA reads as TGCAGTGCGGTGGAGACCTACGAGCAGTACTTC.

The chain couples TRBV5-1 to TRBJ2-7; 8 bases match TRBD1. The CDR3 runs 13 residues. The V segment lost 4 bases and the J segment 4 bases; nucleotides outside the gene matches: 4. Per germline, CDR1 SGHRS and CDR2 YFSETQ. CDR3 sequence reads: CASSARQGYEQYF. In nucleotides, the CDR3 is TGCGCCAGCAGCGCAAGACAGGGGTACGAGCAGTACTTC.

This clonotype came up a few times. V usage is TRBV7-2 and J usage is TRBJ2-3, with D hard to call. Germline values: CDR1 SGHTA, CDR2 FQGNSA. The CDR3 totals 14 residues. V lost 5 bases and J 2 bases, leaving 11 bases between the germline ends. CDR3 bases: TGTGCCAGCAGCCTCCTTTTTCACACAGATACGCAGTATTTT. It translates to CASSLLFHTDTQYF.

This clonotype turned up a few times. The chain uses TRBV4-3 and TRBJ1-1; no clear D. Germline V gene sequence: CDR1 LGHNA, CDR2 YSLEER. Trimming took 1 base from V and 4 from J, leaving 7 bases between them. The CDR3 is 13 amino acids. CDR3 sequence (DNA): TGCGCCAGCAGCCAAGTCCAAGGCACTGAAGCTTTCTTT. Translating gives CASSQVQGTEAFF.

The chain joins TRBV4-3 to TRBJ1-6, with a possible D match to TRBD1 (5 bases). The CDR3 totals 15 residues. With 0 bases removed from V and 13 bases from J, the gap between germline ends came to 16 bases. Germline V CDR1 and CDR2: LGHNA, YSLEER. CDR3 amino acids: CASSQDPAGGDPLHF. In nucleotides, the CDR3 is TGCGCCAGCAGCCAAGATCCGGCGGGGGGGGACCCCCTCCACTTT.

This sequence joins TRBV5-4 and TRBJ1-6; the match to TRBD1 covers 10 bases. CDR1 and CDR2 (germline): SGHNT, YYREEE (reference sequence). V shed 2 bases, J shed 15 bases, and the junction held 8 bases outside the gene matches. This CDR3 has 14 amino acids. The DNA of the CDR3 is TGTGCCAGCAGCTTACCCGGGACAGGGGACCGCCTCCACTTT. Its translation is CASSLPGTGDRLHF.

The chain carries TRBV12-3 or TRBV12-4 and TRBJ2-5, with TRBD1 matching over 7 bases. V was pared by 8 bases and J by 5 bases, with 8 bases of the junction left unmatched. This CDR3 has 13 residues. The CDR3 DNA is TGTGCCAGCGGCAGACAGGGCGGGGAGACCCAGTACTTC. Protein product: CASGRQGGETQYF.

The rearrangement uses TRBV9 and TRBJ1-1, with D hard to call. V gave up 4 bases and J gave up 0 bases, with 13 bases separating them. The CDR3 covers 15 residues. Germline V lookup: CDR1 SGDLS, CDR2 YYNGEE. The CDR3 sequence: CASSPLGGLNTEAFF. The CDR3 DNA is TGTGCCAGCAGCCCGTTGGGAGGGCTGAACACTGAAGCTTTCTTT.

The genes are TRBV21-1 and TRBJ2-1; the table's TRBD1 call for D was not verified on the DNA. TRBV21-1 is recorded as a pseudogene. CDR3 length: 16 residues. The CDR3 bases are TGTGCCAGCAGCAAATGGTGGGGCAACGGCTACAATGAGCAGTTCTTC. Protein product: CASSKWWGNGYNEQFF.

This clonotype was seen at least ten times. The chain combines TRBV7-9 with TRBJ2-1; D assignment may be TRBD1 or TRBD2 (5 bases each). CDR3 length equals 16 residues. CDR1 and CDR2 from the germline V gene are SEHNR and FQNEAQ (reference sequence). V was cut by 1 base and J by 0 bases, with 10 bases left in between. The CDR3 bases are TGTGCCAGCAGCTTAGGGGGGTCGAGCTCCTACAATGAGCAGTTCTTC. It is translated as CASSLGGSSSYNEQFF.

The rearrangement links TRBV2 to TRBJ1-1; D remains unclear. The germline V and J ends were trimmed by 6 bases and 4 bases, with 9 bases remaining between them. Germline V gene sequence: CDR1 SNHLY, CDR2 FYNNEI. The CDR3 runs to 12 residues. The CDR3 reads CASRILTTEAFF. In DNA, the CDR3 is TGTGCCAGCAGAATACTCACCACTGAAGCTTTCTTT.

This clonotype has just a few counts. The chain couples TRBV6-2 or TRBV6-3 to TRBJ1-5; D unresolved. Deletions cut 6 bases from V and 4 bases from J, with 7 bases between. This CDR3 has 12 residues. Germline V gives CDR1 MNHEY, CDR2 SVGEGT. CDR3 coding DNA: TGTGCCAGCAGACTGCCGAATCAGCCCCAGCATTTT. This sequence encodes CASRLPNQPQHF.

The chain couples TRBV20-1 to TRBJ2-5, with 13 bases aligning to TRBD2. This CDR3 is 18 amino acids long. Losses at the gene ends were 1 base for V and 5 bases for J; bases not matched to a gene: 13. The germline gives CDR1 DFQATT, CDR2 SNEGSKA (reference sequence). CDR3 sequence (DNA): TGCAGTGCTAGAGGGACTAGCGGGGGATCATGGAGGTGGGAGACCCAGTACTTC. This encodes CSARGTSGGSWRWETQYF.

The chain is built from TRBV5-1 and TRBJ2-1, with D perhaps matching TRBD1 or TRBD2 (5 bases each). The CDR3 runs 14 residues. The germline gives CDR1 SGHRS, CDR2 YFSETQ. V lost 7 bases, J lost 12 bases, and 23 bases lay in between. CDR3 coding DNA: TGCGCCAGCGCCCCCGGGACCCACCAGACGGGGCAGTTCTTC. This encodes CASAPGTHQTGQFF.

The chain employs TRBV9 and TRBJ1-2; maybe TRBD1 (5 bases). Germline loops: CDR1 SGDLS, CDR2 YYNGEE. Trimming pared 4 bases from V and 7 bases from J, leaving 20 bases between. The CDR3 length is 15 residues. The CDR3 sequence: CASSPRFQGGFGYTF. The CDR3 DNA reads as TGTGCCAGCAGCCCCCGGTTTCAGGGCGGTTTTGGCTACACCTTC. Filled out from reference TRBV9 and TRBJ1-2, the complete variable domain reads DSGVTQTPKHLITATGQRVTLRCSPRSGDLSVYWYQQSLDQGLQFLIQYYNGEERAKGNILERFSAQQFPDLHSELNLSSLELGDSALYFCASSPRFQGGFGYTFGSGTRLTVV.

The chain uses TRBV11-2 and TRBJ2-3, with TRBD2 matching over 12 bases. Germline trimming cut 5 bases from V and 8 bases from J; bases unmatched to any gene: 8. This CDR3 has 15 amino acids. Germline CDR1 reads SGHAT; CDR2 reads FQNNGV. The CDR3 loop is CASSPSGGAVGTQYF. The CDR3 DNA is TGTGCCAGCAGCCCTAGCGGGGGGGCCGTCGGTACGCAGTATTTT.

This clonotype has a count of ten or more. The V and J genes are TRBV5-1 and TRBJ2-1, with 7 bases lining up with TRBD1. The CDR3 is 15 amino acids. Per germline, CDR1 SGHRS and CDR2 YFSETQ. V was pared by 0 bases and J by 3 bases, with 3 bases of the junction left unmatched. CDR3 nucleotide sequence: TGCGCCAGCAGCTTGGAGACAGGGAACTACAATGAGCAGTTCTTC. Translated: CASSLETGNYNEQFF.

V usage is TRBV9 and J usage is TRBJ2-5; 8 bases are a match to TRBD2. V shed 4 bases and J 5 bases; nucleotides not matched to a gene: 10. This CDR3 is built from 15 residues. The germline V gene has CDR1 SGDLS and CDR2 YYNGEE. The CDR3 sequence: CASSYTGLAEETQYF. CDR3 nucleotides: TGTGCCAGCAGCTATACCGGACTAGCTGAGGAGACCCAGTACTTC.

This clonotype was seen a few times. The DNA for the CDR3 is TGTGCCAGCAGCTCGCGGACAGGAAGCCAAGAGACCCAGTACTTC. This sequence encodes CASSSRTGSQETQYF. The chain employs TRBV7-2 and TRBJ2-5; TRBD1 agrees at 7 bases. V dropped 4 bases and J dropped 1; count of bases not matched to a gene: 6. The CDR3 runs to 15 residues. Germline V gene sequence: CDR1 SGHTA, CDR2 FQGNSA.

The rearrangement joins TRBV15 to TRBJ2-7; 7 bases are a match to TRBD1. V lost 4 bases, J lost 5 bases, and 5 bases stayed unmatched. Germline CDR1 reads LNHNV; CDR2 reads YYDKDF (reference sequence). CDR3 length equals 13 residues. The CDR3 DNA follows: TGTGCCACCAGCACAAGACAGGGTAACGAGCAGTACTTC. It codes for CATSTRQGNEQYF. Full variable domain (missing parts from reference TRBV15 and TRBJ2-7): DAMVIQNPRYQVTQFGKPVTLSCSQTLNHNVMYWYQQKSSQAPKLLFHYYDKDFNNEADTPDNFQSRRPNTSFCFLDIRSPGLGDTAMYLCATSTRQGNEQYFGPGTRLTVT.

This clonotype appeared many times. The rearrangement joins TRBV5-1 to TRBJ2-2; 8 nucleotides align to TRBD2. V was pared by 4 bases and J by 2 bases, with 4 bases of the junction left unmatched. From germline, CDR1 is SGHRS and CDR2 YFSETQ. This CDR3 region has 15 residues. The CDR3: CASSRSGGNTGELFF. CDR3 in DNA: TGCGCCAGCAGCCGAAGCGGGGGTAACACCGGGGAGCTGTTTTTT. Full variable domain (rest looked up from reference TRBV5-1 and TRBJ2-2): KAGVTQTPRYLIKTRGQQVTLSCSPISGHRSVSWYQQTPGQGLQFLFEYFSETQRNKGNFPGRFSGRQFSNSRSEMNVSTLELGDSALYLCASSRSGGNTGELFFGEGSRLTVL.

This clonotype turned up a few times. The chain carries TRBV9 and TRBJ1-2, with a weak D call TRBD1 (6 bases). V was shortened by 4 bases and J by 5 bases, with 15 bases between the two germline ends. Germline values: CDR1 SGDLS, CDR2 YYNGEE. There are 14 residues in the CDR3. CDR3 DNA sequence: TGTGCCAGCAGCCTCCGGGGGGGCGGGTATGGCTACACCTTC. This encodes CASSLRGGGYGYTF.